This T cell receptor (beta chain) was found in a study of human T cells and chemical hapten exposure. Regarding the study as a whole: Controls had significantly fewer large CDR3 similarity clusters than were formed by expanded TCRs.

For the library, individual cDNA molecules each received unique molecular identifiers. MiXCR was run by TCRdb on the RACE reads, yielding one entry per CDR3 protein. The sample holds 250,000 or so distinct CDR3 sequences; about 8.1% are singletons and the top ten take less than 3%. This clonotype was recorded a few times. Its antigen remains unknown. Germline assignment: CDR1 SQVTM and CDR2 ANQGSEA. This CDR3 contains 13 residues. V was pared by 4 bases and J by 0 bases, with 9 bases between. Regarding time point: pre-sensitization, week 0. Treatment meaning: therapeutic diphenylcyclopropenone sensitization with weekly scalp DPC. Blood collection took place prior to placing each patch test.

Sequences were derived from whole blood, sampled in connection with sensitization to the hapten diphenylcyclopropenone (DPC). The chain employs TRBV29-1 and TRBJ1-1, with D hard to call. The origin of this receptor is a woman aged 40 to 55 with alopecia areata. Some clones in this sample may be carry-over from other donors' samples. CDR3 coding DNA: TGCAGCGTTGGTAAGCTATTGAACACTGAAGCTTTCTTT. Translation gives CSVGKLLNTEAFF.